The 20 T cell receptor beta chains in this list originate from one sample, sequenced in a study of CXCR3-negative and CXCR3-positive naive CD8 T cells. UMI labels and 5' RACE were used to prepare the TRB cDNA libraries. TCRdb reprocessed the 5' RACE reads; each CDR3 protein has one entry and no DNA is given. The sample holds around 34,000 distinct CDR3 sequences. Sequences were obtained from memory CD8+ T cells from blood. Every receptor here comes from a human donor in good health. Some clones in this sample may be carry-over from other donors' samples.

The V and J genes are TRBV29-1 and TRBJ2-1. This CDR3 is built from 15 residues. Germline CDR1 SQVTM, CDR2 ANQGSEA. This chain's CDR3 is CSVEGTESSYNEQFF.

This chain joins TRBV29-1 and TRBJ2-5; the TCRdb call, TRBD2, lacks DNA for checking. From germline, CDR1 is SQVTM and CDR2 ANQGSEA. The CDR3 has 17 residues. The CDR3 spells CSVEDRSPHHPQEIQYF.

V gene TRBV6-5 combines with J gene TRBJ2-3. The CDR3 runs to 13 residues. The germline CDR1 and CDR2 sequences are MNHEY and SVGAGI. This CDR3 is CASSYFGTDTQYF.

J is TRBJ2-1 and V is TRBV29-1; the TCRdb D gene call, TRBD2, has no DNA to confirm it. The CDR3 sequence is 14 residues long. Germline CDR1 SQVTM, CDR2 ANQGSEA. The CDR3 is CSVVVLAGDNEQFF.

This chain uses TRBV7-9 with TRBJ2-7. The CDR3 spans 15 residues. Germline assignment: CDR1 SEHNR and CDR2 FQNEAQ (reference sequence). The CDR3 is CASSHPSQASYEQYF.

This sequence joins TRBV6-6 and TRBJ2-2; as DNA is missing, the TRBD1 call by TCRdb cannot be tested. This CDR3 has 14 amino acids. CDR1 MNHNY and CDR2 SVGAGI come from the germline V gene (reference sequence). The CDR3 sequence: CASSPGAYTGELFF.

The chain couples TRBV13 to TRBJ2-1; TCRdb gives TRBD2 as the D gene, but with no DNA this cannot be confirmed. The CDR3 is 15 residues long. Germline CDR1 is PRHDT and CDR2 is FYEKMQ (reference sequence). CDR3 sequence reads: CASSLISGRGNEQFF. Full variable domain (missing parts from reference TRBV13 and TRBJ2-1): AAGVIQSPRHLIKEKRETATLKCYPIPRHDTVYWYQQGPGQDPQFLISFYEKMQSDKGSIPDRFSAQQFSDYHSELNMSSLELGDSALYFCASSLISGRGNEQFFGPGTRLTVL.

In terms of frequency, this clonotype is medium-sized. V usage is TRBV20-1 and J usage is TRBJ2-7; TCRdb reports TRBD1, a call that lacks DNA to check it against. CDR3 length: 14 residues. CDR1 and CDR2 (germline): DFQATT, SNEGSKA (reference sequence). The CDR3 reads CSARVGEGTYEQYF.

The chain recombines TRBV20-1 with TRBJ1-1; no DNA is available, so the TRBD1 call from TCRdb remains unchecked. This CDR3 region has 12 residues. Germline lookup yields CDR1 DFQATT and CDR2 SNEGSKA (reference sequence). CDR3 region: CSARNRDTEAFF.

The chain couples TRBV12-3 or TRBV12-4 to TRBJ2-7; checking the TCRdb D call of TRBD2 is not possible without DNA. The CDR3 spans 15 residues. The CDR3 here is CASSLGGGLTYEQYF.

CDR3 region: CASSAGTGGHGYTF. This chain connects TRBV5-6 to TRBJ1-2; TCRdb's D call, TRBD1, is unchecked because there is no DNA. This CDR3 is 14 amino acids long. The V gene's germline CDR1 is SGHDT and CDR2 YYEEEE.

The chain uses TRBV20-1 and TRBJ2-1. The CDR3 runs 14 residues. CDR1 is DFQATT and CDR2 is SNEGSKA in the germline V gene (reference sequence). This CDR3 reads CSATDGSSYNEQFF.

The CDR3 spells CASSLAILAPLDEQYF. The gene calls are TRBV7-2 and TRBJ2-7; TCRdb designates TRBD1, a call that cannot be tested without DNA. The germline CDR1 and CDR2 sequences are SGHTA and FQGNSA. The CDR3 has 16 residues.

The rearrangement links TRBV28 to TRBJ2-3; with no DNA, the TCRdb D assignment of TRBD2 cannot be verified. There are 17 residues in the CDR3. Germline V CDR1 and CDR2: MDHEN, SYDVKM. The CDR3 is CASSLILAGASTDTQYF.

CDR3: CASTLTSGGADTQYF. The chain couples TRBV4-3 to TRBJ2-3; with no DNA, the TCRdb D assignment of TRBD2 cannot be verified. Germline CDR1 and CDR2: LGHNA and YSLEER. There are 15 residues in the CDR3.

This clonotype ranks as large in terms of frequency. CDR3 loop: CASTGPGENNEQFF. The gene calls are TRBV4-2 and TRBJ2-1; the D gene TCRdb calls, TRBD1, cannot be checked with no DNA. CDR1 and CDR2 (germline): LGHNA, YNFKEQ. The CDR3 is 14 amino acids.

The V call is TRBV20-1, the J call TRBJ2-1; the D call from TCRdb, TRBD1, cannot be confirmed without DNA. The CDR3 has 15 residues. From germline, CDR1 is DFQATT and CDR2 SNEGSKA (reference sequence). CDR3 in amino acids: CSATSTGEGGNEQFF.

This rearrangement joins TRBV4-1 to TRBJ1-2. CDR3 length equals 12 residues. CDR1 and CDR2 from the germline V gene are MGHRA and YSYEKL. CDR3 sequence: CASSQGFEGYTF.

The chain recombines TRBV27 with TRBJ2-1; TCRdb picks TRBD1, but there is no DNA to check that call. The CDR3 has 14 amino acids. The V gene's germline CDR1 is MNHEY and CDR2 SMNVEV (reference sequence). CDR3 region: CASSPRQGYNEQFF.

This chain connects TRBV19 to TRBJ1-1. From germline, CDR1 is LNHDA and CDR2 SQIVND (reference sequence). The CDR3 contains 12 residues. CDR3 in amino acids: CASIDVNTEAFF.